Below are 21 T cell receptor beta chains sequenced from a single sample in a study of spatial heterogeneity in lung cancer. TCRdb reprocessed the 5' RACE reads with MiXCR, giving one entry per CDR3 protein. Here the sample spans roughly 70,000 distinct CDR3 sequences, over 7% being singletons. The sample's time point: blood at routine non-recurrence follow-up after resection. The sequences come from PBMCs, collected at follow-up. These receptor sequences come from a female donor with early-stage non-small cell lung cancer.

This clonotype was seen repeatedly, ten times or more. V usage is TRBV9 and J usage is TRBJ2-5; the match to TRBD2 covers 10 bases. The CDR3 loop spans 15 amino acids. CDR1 is SGDLS, CDR2 YYNGEE, per germline. V shed 2 bases, J shed 3 bases, and the junction held 4 bases outside the gene matches. The CDR3 DNA follows: TGTGCCAGCAGCGTGTCCGGGACTAGCGAAGAGACCCAGTACTTC. Its translation is CASSVSGTSEETQYF.

This clonotype has only a few counts. V is TRBV10-3 and J is TRBJ1-1; TRBD1 might be the D (5 bases). Trimming cost V 4 bases and J 11 bases, with 14 bases left between them. This CDR3 region has 12 residues. Germline V lookup: CDR1 ENHRY, CDR2 SYGVKD. DNA of the CDR3: TGTGCCATCAGTGGGGACCCTAGGCGGGCTTTCTTT. Its protein product is CAISGDPRRAFF.

The V gene is TRBV6-1, the J gene TRBJ2-1; 10 bases fit TRBD2. The length of the CDR3 is 15 residues. Trimming at V came to 5 bases and at J to 1 base, leaving 2 bases not matched to a gene. Germline CDR1 MNHNS, CDR2 SASEGT. The chain's CDR3 is CASSQTSGSYNEQFF. The CDR3 DNA follows: TGTGCCAGCAGTCAGACTAGCGGGTCCTACAATGAGCAGTTCTTC.

This clonotype was seen many times. The chain combines TRBV12-3 or TRBV12-4 with TRBJ2-7; D is perhaps TRBD2 (5 bases). The CDR3 runs 16 residues. V gave up 2 bases and J gave up 3 bases, with 17 bases separating them. The CDR3 bases are TGTGCCAGCAGTTTAAAAGGGAGCCCCTTTAGCTACGAGCAGTACTTC. Its protein is CASSLKGSPFSYEQYF.

At least ten counts were recorded for this clonotype. The CDR3 DNA follows: TGTGCCAGCAGTCTAACTCTCCGACTAGCGGGAGAAGCAGATACGCAGTATTTT. It encodes CASSLTLRLAGEADTQYF. This chain links TRBV12-3 or TRBV12-4 with TRBJ2-3, with TRBD2 identical over 12 bases. The CDR3 loop spans 18 amino acids. J gave up 4 bases and V 5 bases, and 13 bases lay outside the gene matches.

This clonotype has at least ten counts. The rearrangement uses TRBV19 and TRBJ2-7; D ambiguous. Trimming left V 2 bases short and J 2 bases short, with 10 bases between. This CDR3 is built from 14 residues. The V gene's germline CDR1 is LNHDA and CDR2 SQIVND (reference sequence). The CDR3 region is CASSIFGQTYEQYF. CDR3 coding DNA: TGTGCCAGTAGTATATTCGGCCAGACCTACGAGCAGTACTTC.

A remark on this clonotype: A much more abundant neighbour one base away suggests this may be a read error. The chain is built from TRBV5-1 and TRBJ2-3; D not certain. Germline lookup yields CDR1 SGHRS and CDR2 YFSETQ. The CDR3 spans 14 residues. In DNA, the CDR3 is TGCGCCAGCAGCTTGATACAGAGCATAGATACGCAGTATTTT. Translation gives CASSLIQSIDTQYF.

There are a few counts of this clonotype. The chain combines TRBV27 with TRBJ2-7, with 8 nucleotides matching TRBD1. Looked up from germline, CDR1 is MNHEY and CDR2 is SMNVEV (reference sequence). CDR3 length equals 18 residues. Trimming removed 4 bases from V and 1 base from J; junction bases left unmatched: 15. The CDR3 DNA is TGTGCCAGCAGTTCCCTCTTTAACAGGGGGAGAAGGTCCTACGAGCAGTACTTC. Translating it yields CASSSLFNRGRRSYEQYF.

The chain joins TRBV27 to TRBJ2-2, with D possibly matching TRBD1 (5 bases). V gave up 0 bases and J gave up 4 bases, with 12 bases separating them. CDR1 MNHEY and CDR2 SMNVEV come from the germline V gene (reference sequence). The CDR3 sequence is 16 residues long. The CDR3 coding sequence is TGTGCCAGCAGTTTATCCCAGGGTGGTGGCACCGGGGAGCTGTTTTTT. It is translated as CASSLSQGGGTGELFF.

This clonotype was observed many times. This sequence joins TRBV7-8 and TRBJ2-4, with 9 bases matching TRBD1. Germline V gene sequence: CDR1 SGHVS, CDR2 FQNEAQ. J gave up 2 bases and V 1 base, and 6 bases lay outside the gene matches. This CDR3 comprises 17 residues. The CDR3 loop reads CASSLEVTGGPKNIQYF. The CDR3 bases are TGTGCCAGCAGCTTAGAGGTGACAGGGGGGCCCAAAAACATTCAGTACTTC. The whole variable domain, remainder taken from reference TRBV7-8 and TRBJ2-4, is GAGVSQSPRYKVAKRGQDVALRCDPISGHVSLFWYQQALGQGPEFLTYFQNEAQLDKSGLPSDRFFAERPEGSVSTLKIQRTQQEDSAVYLCASSLEVTGGPKNIQYFGAGTRLSVL.

This clonotype has a count of ten or more. The chain joins TRBV19 to TRBJ1-1; 12 bases match TRBD1. The germline V gene encodes CDR1 LNHDA and CDR2 SQIVND (reference sequence). The CDR3 has 17 amino acids. V shed 4 bases and J 0 bases; nucleotides not matched to a gene: 6. CDR3 loop: CASSTWDRGQLNTEAFF. The CDR3 bases are TGTGCCAGTAGTACCTGGGACAGGGGGCAGCTGAACACTGAAGCTTTCTTT.

Many counts were recorded for this clonotype. V usage is TRBV29-1 and J usage is TRBJ2-7; tentative D call: TRBD1 (6 bases). The CDR3 sequence is 14 residues long. V was pared by 7 bases and J by 1 base, with 17 bases between. Germline V gene data show CDR1 as SQVTM and CDR2 as ANQGSEA. CDR3 DNA: TGCAGCGGACCAGGGTGGGGGACATCCTACGAGCAGTACTTC. Protein: CSGPGWGTSYEQYF.

This clonotype has just a few counts. The chain recombines TRBV7-8 with TRBJ2-3, with D hard to call. The germline gives CDR1 SGHVS, CDR2 FQNEAQ. This CDR3 is built from 15 residues. V lost 5 bases and J 4 bases, leaving 16 bases between the germline ends. The CDR3 nucleotides are TGTGCCAGCAGCCGAGCCGGAGATCTTGCAGATACGCAGTATTTT. Translated, it gives CASSRAGDLADTQYF.

A note on this clonotype: One base away lies a much larger clone, so this may be a sequencing read error. The chain joins TRBV3-1 to TRBJ2-7, with D possibly being TRBD1 or TRBD2 (7 bases each). The CDR3 has 13 amino acids. Trimming left V 4 bases short and J 9 bases short, with 16 bases between. CDR1 LGHDT and CDR2 YNNKEL come from the germline V gene (reference sequence). CDR3 bases: TGTGCCAGCAGCCGGGAGGGGGCTGGAGGGCAGTACTTC. Amino acids: CASSREGAGGQYF.

CDR3 loop: CSATPQVAEAFF. The CDR3 DNA follows: TGCAGTGCTACCCCACAGGTCGCTGAAGCTTTCTTT. The chain has TRBV20-1 and TRBJ1-1, with D possibly being TRBD1 (5 bases). Per the germline V gene, CDR1 is DFQATT and CDR2 is SNEGSKA (reference sequence). Deletions cut 4 bases from V and 6 bases from J, with 12 bases between. CDR3 size: 12 residues.

This clonotype occurred many times. The CDR3 DNA reads TGCAGTGCTAGAGAGGTGGGGGCAGGAAAAGGCTACACCTTC. Amino acid sequence: CSAREVGAGKGYTF. The chain combines TRBV20-1 with TRBJ1-2; the D gene is possibly TRBD1 (6 bases). Between the trimmed V and J ends, which lost 0 bases and 8 bases, there was a span of 16 bases. Germline loops: CDR1 DFQATT, CDR2 SNEGSKA (reference sequence). The CDR3 contains 14 residues.

The chain employs TRBV29-1 and TRBJ1-1, with 11 bases fitting TRBD1. Germline V gene data show CDR1 as SQVTM and CDR2 as ANQGSEA. V lost 4 bases to trimming and J lost 2 bases; unmatched junction nucleotides: 9. The CDR3 loop spans 16 amino acids. CDR3 bases: TGCAGCGTTGTTCCCCGGGACAGGGGGTTCAACACTGAAGCTTTCTTT. It translates to CSVVPRDRGFNTEAFF. The full variable domain, with the rest looked up from reference TRBV29-1 and TRBJ1-1, is SAVISQKPSRDICQRGTSLTIQCQVDSQVTMMFWYRQQPGQSLTLIATANQGSEATYESGFVIDKFPISRPNLTFSTLTVSNMSPEDSSIYLCSVVPRDRGFNTEAFFGQGTRLTVV.

Ten or more counts support this clonotype. Here the CDR3 DNA reads TGTGCCAGCAGCCTCCGGGACGCCGGCCGGGGGCACTACGAGCAGTACTTC. Protein: CASSLRDAGRGHYEQYF. The chain links TRBV5-5 to TRBJ2-7; D might be TRBD1 or TRBD2, each matching 6 bases. The CDR3 is made up of 17 amino acids. V lost 4 bases and J lost 3, with 23 bases in between. Germline values: CDR1 SGHKS, CDR2 YYEKEE (reference sequence).

This clonotype was seen more than once but under ten times. J is TRBJ2-3 and V is TRBV5-1; D uncertain. This CDR3 contains 14 residues. Trimming pared 6 bases from V and 4 bases from J, leaving 15 bases between. Germline V CDR1 and CDR2: SGHRS, YFSETQ. The CDR3 reads CASMPATFADTQYF. In DNA, the CDR3 is TGCGCCAGCATGCCGGCCACCTTCGCAGATACGCAGTATTTT.

This clonotype was recorded many times. The gene calls are TRBV27 and TRBJ2-1; D ambiguous. Trimming stripped 6 bases from V and 8 bases from J, with 20 bases between. From germline, CDR1 is MNHEY and CDR2 SMNVEV (reference sequence). The CDR3 extends over 15 amino acids. The DNA of the CDR3 is TGTGCCAGCAGCCACGTAGCAGGTGGAGATTATGAGCAGTTCTTC. Its translation is CASSHVAGGDYEQFF.

The table lists this clonotype with many counts. The V gene is TRBV7-6, the J gene TRBJ2-2; weak D call: TRBD2 (5 bases). This CDR3 has 14 residues. Germline-derived CDR1 and CDR2 are SGHVS and FNYEAQ. Trimming took 5 bases from V and 2 from J, leaving 9 bases between them. The CDR3 region has the DNA TGTGCCAGCAGCCCTGGACTCAACACCGGGGAGCTGTTTTTT. This gives the protein CASSPGLNTGELFF.